The rows below give T cell receptor beta chains drawn from one sample of a study of blood T cell repertoires in COVID-19. The repertoire was sequenced with immunoSEQ multiplex PCR; TCRdb's copy has only in-frame clones and lacks some. The sample records around 160,000 clones, over 75% being singletons. Sequencing was done on a sample of peripheral blood. The receptors shown here come from a human donor in a cohort sampled during active COVID-19. CDR3s include the opening cysteine and the closing phenylalanine or tryptophan. Fields, in order: D gene, V gene, clone size, J gene, CDR3 protein, CDR3 DNA. D genes are given only for firm matches. The listing skips clone size in some rows; elsewhere it reads once, few, many or a size class.

d_call: TRBD2
v_call: TRBV3-1/TRBV3-2
clone_size: once
j_call: TRBJ2-7
cdr3_aa: CASSYRAGGPYEQYF
cdr3_nt: TGTGCCAGCAGCTATAGAGCGGGAGGGCCCTACGAGCAGTACTTC

d_call: -
v_call: TRBV27
clone_size: -
j_call: TRBJ1-3
cdr3_aa: CASSLRGTGNTIYF
cdr3_nt: TGTGCCAGCAGTTTACGGGGTACTGGAAACACCATATATTTT

d_call: -
v_call: TRBV6-2/TRBV6-3
clone_size: once
j_call: TRBJ2-7
cdr3_aa: CASSYSTPTYEQYF
cdr3_nt: TGTGCCAGCAGTTACTCGACACCTACCTACGAGCAGTACTTC

d_call: TRBD1
v_call: TRBV5-5
clone_size: -
j_call: TRBJ2-3
cdr3_aa: CASSFDRGRTDTQYF
cdr3_nt: TGTGCCAGCAGCTTCGACAGGGGACGCACAGATACGCAGTATTTT

d_call: -
v_call: TRBV18
clone_size: -
j_call: TRBJ1-4
cdr3_aa: CASSPPSVANEKLFF
cdr3_nt: TGTGCCAGCTCACCACCTTCGGTAGCTAATGAAAAACTGTTTTTT

d_call: -
v_call: TRBV28
clone_size: -
j_call: TRBJ1-3
cdr3_aa: CASSWQRSRNTIYF
cdr3_nt: TGTGCCAGCAGCTGGCAGCGCTCGAGAAACACCATATATTTT

d_call: TRBD1
v_call: TRBV5-1
clone_size: -
j_call: TRBJ1-1
cdr3_aa: CASSFPTGRYTEAFF
cdr3_nt: TGCGCCAGCAGCTTCCCGACAGGGAGGTACACTGAAGCTTTCTTT

d_call: -
v_call: TRBV7-2
clone_size: -
j_call: TRBJ2-7
cdr3_aa: CASSFSQGTREQYF
cdr3_nt: TGTGCCAGCAGCTTTTCACAGGGAACACGCGAGCAGTACTTC

d_call: TRBD1
v_call: TRBV4-1
clone_size: -
j_call: TRBJ2-7
cdr3_aa: CASSQGRQGVGEQYF
cdr3_nt: TGCGCCAGCAGCCAAGGCCGACAGGGGGTAGGTGAGCAGTACTTC

d_call: TRBD2
v_call: TRBV9
clone_size: -
j_call: TRBJ2-1
cdr3_aa: CASSVRGGAYNEQFF
cdr3_nt: TGTGCCAGCAGCGTACGGGGGGGCGCCTACAATGAGCAGTTCTTC

d_call: -
v_call: TRBV7-9
clone_size: -
j_call: TRBJ2-6
cdr3_aa: CASSLPGSHSGANVLTF
cdr3_nt: TGTGCCAGCAGCTTACCCGGGAGTCACTCTGGGGCCAACGTCCTGACTTTC

d_call: -
v_call: TRBV5-6
clone_size: -
j_call: TRBJ2-5
cdr3_aa: CASSLLSGNEETQYF
cdr3_nt: TGTGCCAGCAGCCTTCTTTCGGGGAACGAAGAGACCCAGTACTTC

d_call: TRBD1
v_call: TRBV5-5
clone_size: once
j_call: TRBJ1-2
cdr3_aa: CASSLQWDRGKNYGYTF
cdr3_nt: TGTGCCAGCAGCTTGCAGTGGGACAGGGGGAAGAACTATGGCTACACCTTC

d_call: TRBD1
v_call: TRBV6-2/TRBV6-3
clone_size: -
j_call: TRBJ1-1
cdr3_aa: CASSFRGTEAFF
cdr3_nt: TGTGCCAGCAGCTTCAGGGGGACTGAAGCTTTCTTT

d_call: TRBD2
v_call: TRBV5-1
clone_size: -
j_call: TRBJ2-7
cdr3_aa: CASSGSGETYEQYF
cdr3_nt: TGCGCCAGCAGCGGGAGCGGGGAGACCTACGAGCAGTACTTC

d_call: TRBD2
v_call: TRBV5-1
clone_size: -
j_call: TRBJ2-3
cdr3_aa: CASSPGLAGEDTQYF
cdr3_nt: TGCGCCAGCAGCCCGGGACTAGCGGGGGAAGATACGCAGTATTTT

d_call: TRBD1
v_call: TRBV14
clone_size: -
j_call: TRBJ1-2
cdr3_aa: CASSQGGTANYGYTF
cdr3_nt: TGTGCCAGCAGCCAAGGCGGGACAGCTAACTATGGCTACACCTTC

d_call: -
v_call: TRBV19
clone_size: -
j_call: TRBJ1-5
cdr3_aa: CASSIPSVSQGQPQHF
cdr3_nt: TGTGCCAGTAGTATACCCTCGGTGTCGCAGGGTCAGCCCCAGCATTTT

d_call: -
v_call: TRBV4-3
clone_size: -
j_call: TRBJ2-7
cdr3_aa: CASSQGQRAREQYF
cdr3_nt: TGCGCCAGCAGCCAAGGACAGAGAGCCCGCGAGCAGTACTTC

d_call: TRBD1
v_call: TRBV18
clone_size: -
j_call: TRBJ1-1
cdr3_aa: CASSPPGQGMNTEAFF
cdr3_nt: TGTGCCAGCTCACCACCAGGACAGGGAATGAACACTGAAGCTTTCTTT

d_call: -
v_call: TRBV19
clone_size: -
j_call: TRBJ2-1
cdr3_aa: CASSLHTTEQFF
cdr3_nt: TGTGCCAGTAGTCTTCATACAACTGAGCAGTTCTTC

d_call: TRBD2
v_call: TRBV5-1
clone_size: few
j_call: TRBJ2-1
cdr3_aa: CASSLRELAGAYNEQFF
cdr3_nt: TGCGCCAGCAGCTTACGCGAACTAGCGGGAGCCTACAATGAGCAGTTCTTC

d_call: TRBD2
v_call: TRBV7-9
clone_size: few
j_call: TRBJ2-1
cdr3_aa: CASSLGLAINEQFF
cdr3_nt: TGTGCCAGCAGCTTAGGACTAGCGATTAATGAGCAGTTCTTC

d_call: -
v_call: TRBV5-1
clone_size: once
j_call: TRBJ2-3
cdr3_aa: CASRWGQNTDTQYF
cdr3_nt: TGCGCCAGCAGGTGGGGACAAAACACAGATACGCAGTATTTT

d_call: TRBD1
v_call: TRBV4-3
clone_size: once
j_call: TRBJ1-5
cdr3_aa: CASSRDRGYQPQHF
cdr3_nt: TGCGCCAGCAGCCGGGACAGGGGCTATCAGCCCCAGCATTTT

d_call: -
v_call: TRBV18
clone_size: -
j_call: TRBJ1-4
cdr3_aa: CASTRDNPSANEKLFF
cdr3_nt: TGTGCCAGCACCCGGGACAACCCCTCAGCTAATGAAAAACTGTTTTTT

d_call: TRBD1
v_call: TRBV20-1
clone_size: -
j_call: TRBJ2-7
cdr3_aa: CSALTGLEQYF
cdr3_nt: TGCAGTGCCTTGACAGGGCTCGAGCAGTACTTC

d_call: -
v_call: TRBV25-1
clone_size: -
j_call: TRBJ1-4
cdr3_aa: CASSESRGVFGKLFF
cdr3_nt: TGTGCCAGCAGTGAATCTCGGGGGGTTTTTGGAAAACTGTTTTTT

d_call: -
v_call: TRBV7-2
clone_size: -
j_call: TRBJ2-2
cdr3_aa: CASSFRGMNTGELFF
cdr3_nt: TGTGCCAGCAGCTTTCGCGGGATGAACACCGGGGAGCTGTTTTTT

d_call: TRBD1
v_call: TRBV19
clone_size: -
j_call: TRBJ1-2
cdr3_aa: CASRGDRRNYGYTF
cdr3_nt: TGTGCCAGTAGGGGGGACAGGAGAAACTATGGCTACACCTTC

d_call: TRBD1
v_call: TRBV5-4
clone_size: -
j_call: TRBJ1-4
cdr3_aa: CASSADRGAEKLFF
cdr3_nt: TGTGCCAGCAGCGCCGACAGGGGTGCCGAAAAACTGTTTTTT

d_call: TRBD1
v_call: TRBV28
clone_size: once
j_call: TRBJ1-1
cdr3_aa: CASSPGTANTEAFF
cdr3_nt: TGTGCCAGCAGTCCCGGGACAGCGAACACTGAAGCTTTCTTT

d_call: TRBD1
v_call: TRBV25-1
clone_size: -
j_call: TRBJ1-1
cdr3_aa: CASSSTGRTEAFF
cdr3_nt: TGTGCCAGCAGTTCGACAGGGCGGACTGAAGCTTTCTTT

d_call: -
v_call: TRBV11-2
clone_size: -
j_call: TRBJ2-7
cdr3_aa: CASSGTPGLEQYF
cdr3_nt: TGTGCCAGCAGCGGCACCCCAGGGTTGGAGCAGTACTTC

d_call: -
v_call: TRBV3-1/TRBV3-2
clone_size: few
j_call: TRBJ2-7
cdr3_aa: CASSRDSLLEQYF
cdr3_nt: TGTGCCAGCAGCCGGGACTCCCTTCTGGAGCAGTACTTC